The 16 T cell receptor beta chains in this list originate from one sample, sequenced in a study of siplizumab effects on memory and regulatory T cells. The repertoire was sequenced with immunoSEQ multiplex PCR; TCRdb's copy has only in-frame clones and lacks some. The repertoire has 37,000 or so clones, about 89% of them found once; the top ten carry less than 0.3%. What was sequenced was naive CD4+ T cells sorted from blood. Receptors originate from a human donor in good health.

The chain employs TRBV13 and TRBJ2-3; TRBD1 agrees at 8 bases. The CDR3 consists of 15 residues. Looked up from germline, CDR1 is PRHDT and CDR2 is FYEKMQ (reference sequence). Unmatched junction bases numbered 7, after V lost 3 bases and J lost 5 bases. Written as DNA, the CDR3 is TGTGCCAGCAGCTTTCGGGACAGGCCTGGAGATACGCAGTATTTT. Its translation is CASSFRDRPGDTQYF.

The chain employs TRBV5-1 and TRBJ1-4; maybe TRBD1 (5 bases). This CDR3 contains 14 residues. Germline V lookup: CDR1 SGHRS, CDR2 YFSETQ. The V and J ends lost 1 base and 2 bases respectively, with 6 bases between them. CDR3 sequence (DNA): TGCGCCAGCAGCTTGCGGGGGACTAATGAAAAACTGTTTTTT. It translates to CASSLRGTNEKLFF.

In this sample, this clone turned up once. The chain carries TRBV5-6 and TRBJ2-1, with TRBD2 matching 12 bases. Per the germline V gene, CDR1 is SGHDT and CDR2 is YYEEEE. J gave up 4 bases and V 6 bases, and 8 bases lay outside the gene matches. This CDR3 is 16 amino acids long. In nucleotides, the CDR3 is TGTGCCAGCACCTTTCGAACTAGCGGGGGGTACAATGAGCAGTTCTTC. It translates to CASTFRTSGGYNEQFF.

The chain couples TRBV18 to TRBJ2-6; D not resolved. Germline-derived CDR1 and CDR2 are KGHSH and LQKENI. Trimming cost V 3 bases and J 0 bases, with 15 bases left between them. The CDR3 totals 18 residues. The CDR3 loop reads CASSPTAMHASGANVLTF. In nucleotides, the CDR3 is TGTGCCAGCTCACCGACCGCTATGCACGCCTCTGGGGCCAACGTCCTGACTTTC.

The chain carries TRBV21-1 and TRBJ2-2; the D call in the table, TRBD2, was not verified against the DNA. TRBV21-1 is listed as a pseudogene. The CDR3 runs to 19 residues. This CDR3 is CASSEKTSGRAWNTGELFF. The CDR3 DNA follows: TGTGCCAGCAGCGAGAAAACTAGCGGGAGGGCCTGGAACACCGGGGAGCTGTTTTTT.

V usage is TRBV9 and J usage is TRBJ2-1; perhaps D is TRBD1 or TRBD2 (5 bases each). Germline V lookup: CDR1 SGDLS, CDR2 YYNGEE. The CDR3 extends over 13 amino acids. V lost 6 bases, J lost 8 bases, and 15 bases lay in between. CDR3 sequence (DNA): TGTGCCAGCAACAGGAGAGGGGTCGATGAGCAGTTCTTC. It encodes CASNRRGVDEQFF.

The genes are TRBV19 and TRBJ1-5; D is unresolved. V was cut by 4 bases and J by 5 bases, with 15 bases left in between. The V gene's germline CDR1 is LNHDA and CDR2 SQIVND (reference sequence). This CDR3 has 15 amino acids. Here the CDR3 reads CASSRGLTPDQPQHF. CDR3 in DNA: TGTGCCAGTAGTAGGGGTCTAACCCCCGATCAGCCCCAGCATTTT.

The gene calls are TRBV28 and TRBJ2-5; no clear D gene. In germline, CDR1 is MDHEN, CDR2 SYDVKM. The V and J ends lost 7 bases and 2 bases respectively, with 8 bases between them. The CDR3 totals 12 residues. The CDR3 DNA reads as TGTGCCAGCAACTGGCGGCAAGAGACCCAGTACTTC. Its translation: CASNWRQETQYF.

The chain uses TRBV14 and TRBJ1-1; D might be TRBD1 (5 bases). The CDR3 contains 13 residues. Germline CDR1 SGHDN, CDR2 FVKESK. The V and J ends lost 4 bases and 1 base respectively, with 7 bases between them. The DNA of the CDR3 is TGTGCCAGCAGCCGACAGACGAACACTGAAGCTTTCTTT. Translating it yields CASSRQTNTEAFF.

This clone was recorded once. The CDR3 coding sequence is TGCGCCAGTGGGACAGGGCAACTACGATCTGGCTACACCTTC. Translating it yields CASGTGQLRSGYTF. The chain has TRBV5-1 and TRBJ1-2, with 9 nucleotides matching TRBD1. The CDR3 totals 14 residues. Per germline, CDR1 SGHRS and CDR2 YFSETQ. The V segment lost 8 bases and the J segment 7 bases; nucleotides outside the gene matches: 12.

This rearrangement joins TRBV6-5 to TRBJ2-7; the match to TRBD1 covers 10 bases. Germline V gene lookup returns CDR1 MNHEY and CDR2 SVGAGI. This CDR3 is built from 15 residues. Germline trimming cut 6 bases from V and 2 bases from J; bases unmatched to any gene: 7. CDR3: CASRNTGTGAYEQYF. The CDR3, as DNA: TGTGCCAGCAGAAATACCGGGACAGGGGCCTACGAGCAGTACTTC.

The chain carries TRBV19 and TRBJ1-2; a possible D gene is TRBD1 (6 bases). V lost 8 bases and J 3 bases, leaving 16 bases between the germline ends. The CDR3 sequence is 14 residues long. Germline CDR1 and CDR2: LNHDA and SQIVND (reference sequence). CDR3 DNA: TGTGCCAGTTCGGGGGCGCTTCCCCACTATGGCTACACCTTC. Protein sequence: CASSGALPHYGYTF. Full variable domain (outside the CDR3, taken from reference TRBV19 and TRBJ1-2): DGGITQSPKYLFRKEGQNVTLSCEQNLNHDAMYWYRQDPGQGLRLIYYSQIVNDFQKGDIAEGYSVSREKKESFPLTVTSAQKNPTAFYLCASSGALPHYGYTFGSGTRLTVV.

The genes are TRBV10-3 and TRBJ2-6, with a tentative D call TRBD1 (6 bases). This CDR3 comprises 16 residues. The V end was cut by 3 bases, the J end by 0 bases, with 9 bases between. Germline V CDR1 and CDR2: ENHRY, SYGVKD. The CDR3 sequence is CAISDPDSSGANVLTF. CDR3 coding DNA: TGTGCCATCAGTGACCCGGACAGCTCTGGGGCCAACGTCCTGACTTTC.

The CDR3 protein is CASRPDRGPYNEQFF. In DNA form, the CDR3 reads TGTGCCAGTAGGCCCGACAGGGGGCCCTACAATGAGCAGTTCTTC. This sequence joins TRBV19 and TRBJ2-1; 10 bases are a match to TRBD1. This CDR3 contains 15 residues. V was clipped by 6 bases and J by 2 bases; unmatched bases: 4. Germline CDR1 LNHDA, CDR2 SQIVND (reference sequence).

The rearrangement uses TRBV18 and TRBJ1-2, with a possible D match to TRBD1 (5 bases). The V gene's germline CDR1 is KGHSH and CDR2 LQKENI. Trimming removed 5 bases from V and 4 bases from J, with 14 bases in between. CDR3 length: 14 amino acids. Written as DNA, the CDR3 is TGTGCCAGCTCAGGGGCCGACTCGGGCTATGGCTACACCTTC. It yields the protein CASSGADSGYGYTF.

The rearrangement joins TRBV6-5 to TRBJ2-7, with a possible D match to TRBD1 (5 bases). Germline lookup yields CDR1 MNHEY and CDR2 SVGAGI. This CDR3 region has 16 residues. Trimming pared 0 bases from V and 7 bases from J, leaving 19 bases between. The chain's CDR3 is CASSYSRQTQSEEQYF. The DNA of the CDR3 is TGTGCCAGCAGTTACTCGAGACAGACTCAGAGTGAAGAGCAGTACTTC.